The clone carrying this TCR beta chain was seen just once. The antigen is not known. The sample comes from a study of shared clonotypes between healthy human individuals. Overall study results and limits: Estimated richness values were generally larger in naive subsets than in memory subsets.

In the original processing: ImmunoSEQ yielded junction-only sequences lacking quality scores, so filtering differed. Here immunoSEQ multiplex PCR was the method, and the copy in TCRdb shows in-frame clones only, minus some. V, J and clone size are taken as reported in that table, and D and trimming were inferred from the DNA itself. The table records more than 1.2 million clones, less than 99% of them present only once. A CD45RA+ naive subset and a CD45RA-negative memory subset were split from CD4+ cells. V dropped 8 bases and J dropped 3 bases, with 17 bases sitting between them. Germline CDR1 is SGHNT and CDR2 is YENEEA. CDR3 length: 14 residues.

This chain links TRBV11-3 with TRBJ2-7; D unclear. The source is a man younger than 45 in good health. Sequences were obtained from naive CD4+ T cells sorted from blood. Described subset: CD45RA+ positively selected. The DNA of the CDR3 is TGTGCCAGCGGCCCACGCCTAGGCAGCTACGAGCAGTACTTC. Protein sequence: CASGPRLGSYEQYF.